The 31 T cell receptor beta chains given below trace back to one sample, sequenced in a study of T cells in Graves' hyperthyroidism and ophthalmopathy. It was RNA transcripts that yielded the amplified TCR beta CDR3 regions. Initially, a first-round RT-PCR of the TCR CDR3 employed the HTBI primer set. TCRdb itself ran the multiplex PCR reads through MiXCR, one entry per CDR3 protein. In the table there are around 530,000 distinct CDR3 sequences, 17% of which are singletons. The sample comprised blood. The receptors derive from a woman under 30 with Graves' ophthalmopathy.

This clonotype has only a few counts. The chain carries TRBV10-3 and TRBJ2-3, with D tentatively TRBD2 (6 bases). This CDR3 has 16 residues. Germline V gene sequence: CDR1 ENHRY, CDR2 SYGVKD. The V end lost 2 bases, the J end lost 4 bases, and 16 bases lay between the germline ends. The CDR3 region is CAISEEKSREADTQYF. DNA for the CDR3: TGTGCCATCAGTGAGGAAAAATCGCGGGAAGCAGATACGCAGTATTTT.

The rearrangement links TRBV6-2 or TRBV6-3 to TRBJ2-7; possibly TRBD2 for D (6 bases). CDR1 is MNHEY, CDR2 SVGEGT, per germline. The CDR3 totals 15 residues. V shed 3 bases and J shed 3 bases, with 15 bases lying between them. In nucleotides, the CDR3 is TGTGCCAGCAGTTATGGGGTAGCGGTGAACTACGAGCAGTACTTC. Protein product: CASSYGVAVNYEQYF.

This clonotype was observed many times. The chain recombines TRBV3-1 with TRBJ2-7, with D uncertain. Germline V gene sequence: CDR1 LGHDT, CDR2 YNNKEL (reference sequence). V was cut by 0 bases and J by 3 bases, with 12 bases left in between. The CDR3 is made up of 15 amino acids. CDR3 region: CASSQDPRPIYEQYF. CDR3 in DNA: TGTGCCAGCAGCCAAGATCCCCGACCAATCTACGAGCAGTACTTC.

The V and J genes are TRBV12-3 or TRBV12-4 and TRBJ1-3; 8 bases are shared with TRBD1. The ends lost 3 bases at V and 4 bases at J; junction bases unmatched: 2. CDR3 length: 14 residues. The CDR3 region is CASSFRGLGNTIYF. CDR3 in DNA: TGTGCCAGCAGTTTCAGGGGGCTAGGAAACACCATATATTTT.

This clonotype was seen ten or more times. This chain links TRBV19 with TRBJ2-2; D not certain. The CDR3 totals 14 residues. V dropped 5 bases and J dropped 0 bases, with 7 bases sitting between them. The germline V gene encodes CDR1 LNHDA and CDR2 SQIVND (reference sequence). DNA for the CDR3: TGTGCCAGTAGTTTGGACGCGAACACCGGGGAGCTGTTTTTT. It codes for CASSLDANTGELFF. Together with reference TRBV19 and TRBJ2-2, the CDR3 gives the full variable domain: DGGITQSPKYLFRKEGQNVTLSCEQNLNHDAMYWYRQDPGQGLRLIYYSQIVNDFQKGDIAEGYSVSREKKESFPLTVTSAQKNPTAFYLCASSLDANTGELFFGEGSRLTVL.

Many counts were recorded for this clonotype. V gene TRBV28 combines with J gene TRBJ1-5; weak D call: TRBD1 (6 bases). In germline, CDR1 is MDHEN, CDR2 SYDVKM. Trimming removed 4 bases at V and 3 bases at J, with 16 bases between. CDR3 length: 16 amino acids. The CDR3 is CASSSQGRENNQPQHF. DNA for the CDR3: TGTGCCAGCAGTTCTCAGGGGCGAGAAAACAATCAGCCCCAGCATTTT.

The chain is built from TRBV19 and TRBJ1-1, with a possible D match to TRBD1 (6 bases). The CDR3 contains 15 residues. Between the trimmed V and J ends, which lost 6 bases and 0 bases, there was a span of 14 bases. In germline, CDR1 is LNHDA, CDR2 SQIVND (reference sequence). The CDR3 loop is CASREGDNMNTEAFF. In DNA, the CDR3 is TGTGCCAGTAGGGAGGGGGACAATATGAACACTGAAGCTTTCTTT.

This clonotype was counted at least ten times. The chain carries TRBV7-9 and TRBJ2-7, with a possible D match to TRBD2 (5 bases). V was pared by 1 base and J by 2 bases, with 12 bases between. The CDR3 loop spans 15 amino acids. Germline CDR1 is SEHNR and CDR2 is FQNEAQ (reference sequence). The CDR3 spells CASSLGLARTYEQYF. The CDR3 bases are TGTGCCAGCAGCTTAGGGTTAGCGCGAACCTACGAGCAGTACTTC. Using reference TRBV7-9 and TRBJ2-7 for the parts outside the CDR3, the full variable domain is DTGVSQNPRHKITKRGQNVTFRCDPISEHNRLYWYRQTLGQGPEFLTYFQNEAQLEKSRLLSDRFSAERPKGSFSTLEIQRTEQGDSAMYLCASSLGLARTYEQYFGPGTRLTVT.

This clonotype was found many times. V usage is TRBV6-1 and J usage is TRBJ2-5; TRBD2 might be the D (6 bases). The CDR3 contains 14 residues. Trimming cost V 8 bases and J 1 base, with 14 bases left between them. Per the germline V gene, CDR1 is MNHNS and CDR2 is SASEGT. The DNA for the CDR3 is TGTGCCAGCGAGGAGGGCAGGGCCCAAGAGACCCAGTACTTC. Translated: CASEEGRAQETQYF.

This clonotype appeared many times. The chain joins TRBV7-6 to TRBJ2-1, with unresolved D. Germline V gene lookup returns CDR1 SGHVS and CDR2 FNYEAQ. V was pared by 3 bases and J by 10 bases, with 13 bases between. The CDR3 contains 13 residues. The CDR3 nucleotides are TGTGCCAGCAGCTTCCCCGACGCGAGGGAGCAGTTCTTC. It yields the protein CASSFPDAREQFF.

This sequence joins TRBV13 and TRBJ2-7, with D maybe TRBD1 (6 bases). The CDR3 length is 16 residues. The germline gives CDR1 PRHDT, CDR2 FYEKMQ (reference sequence). Trimming took off 0 bases at V and 0 bases at J, with 12 bases between the two ends. CDR3 in amino acids: CASSLGFQGSSYEQYF. The CDR3 DNA reads TGTGCCAGCAGCTTAGGATTCCAGGGGAGCTCCTACGAGCAGTACTTC. The whole variable domain, remainder taken from reference TRBV13 and TRBJ2-7, is AAGVIQSPRHLIKEKRETATLKCYPIPRHDTVYWYQQGPGQDPQFLISFYEKMQSDKGSIPDRFSAQQFSDYHSELNMSSLELGDSALYFCASSLGFQGSSYEQYFGPGTRLTVT.

The chain recombines TRBV4-1 with TRBJ2-1, with a possible D match to TRBD2 (5 bases). V lost 1 base and J lost 2, with 18 bases in between. Germline CDR1 and CDR2: MGHRA and YSYEKL. The CDR3 contains 18 residues. The CDR3 coding sequence is TGCGCCAGCAGCCAAGCCCCGGGTGAGGGCCCTCCCTACAATGAGCAGTTCTTC. Amino acids: CASSQAPGEGPPYNEQFF.

This clonotype was seen ten or more times. This chain uses TRBV28 with TRBJ1-1; D gene ambiguous. The CDR3 has 14 residues. The germline V gene encodes CDR1 MDHEN and CDR2 SYDVKM. Trimming shortened V by 2 bases and J by 4 bases, and 11 bases separated the two germline ends. CDR3 DNA sequence: TGTGCCAGCAGTTTACCTCAGTGGGGCACTGAAGCTTTCTTT. Its translation: CASSLPQWGTEAFF.

The chain recombines TRBV28 with TRBJ2-3, with D possibly TRBD2 on 7 matching bases. Between the trimmed V and J ends, which lost 6 bases and 2 bases, there was a span of 15 bases. Looked up from germline, CDR1 is MDHEN and CDR2 is SYDVKM. This CDR3 comprises 15 residues. CDR3: CASRGGGGNTDTQYF. In DNA form, the CDR3 reads TGTGCCAGCAGAGGGGGGGGGGGGAACACAGATACGCAGTATTTT.

This clonotype occurred a few times. The rearrangement uses TRBV9 and TRBJ1-5; no clear D gene. There are 12 residues in the CDR3. The V end lost 0 bases, the J end lost 7 bases, and 5 bases lay between the germline ends. CDR1 is SGDLS and CDR2 is YYNGEE in the germline V gene. This CDR3 is CASSVDEQPQHF. The CDR3 DNA reads as TGTGCCAGCAGCGTAGATGAACAGCCCCAGCATTTT.

The chain's CDR3 is CASSFGPFTDTQYF. CDR3 nucleotides: TGTGCCAGCAGCTTTGGTCCGTTCACAGATACGCAGTATTTT. The gene calls are TRBV5-5 and TRBJ2-3, with D unclear. Germline V gives CDR1 SGHKS, CDR2 YYEKEE (reference sequence). The V end lost 2 bases, the J end lost 2 bases, and 9 bases lay between the germline ends. CDR3 length: 14 residues.

This sequence joins TRBV6-2 or TRBV6-3 and TRBJ2-7; D unclear. Per germline, CDR1 MNHEY and CDR2 SVGEGT. Deletions cut 2 bases from V and 3 bases from J, with 11 bases between. The CDR3 totals 14 residues. The CDR3 spells CASSYSRISYEQYF. The CDR3 coding sequence is TGTGCCAGCAGTTACAGCAGGATCAGCTACGAGCAGTACTTC.

The table lists this clonotype with many counts. This rearrangement joins TRBV11-2 to TRBJ1-3; TRBD1 is a possible D gene (5 bases). Looked up from germline, CDR1 is SGHAT and CDR2 is FQNNGV. CDR3 length equals 17 residues. Trimming cost V 4 bases and J 0 bases, with 16 bases left between them. As DNA, the CDR3 is TGTGCCAGCAGCTCTTCAGGGAATCCGATCTCTGGAAACACCATATATTTT. It encodes CASSSSGNPISGNTIYF.

Ten or more counts support this clonotype. The V gene is TRBV7-6, the J gene TRBJ2-1; TRBD2 is a possible D gene (5 bases). Germline CDR1 and CDR2: SGHVS and FNYEAQ. V gave up 2 bases and J gave up 6 bases, with 8 bases separating them. CDR3 length equals 13 residues. CDR3 sequence: CASSLRRVNEQFF. The DNA for the CDR3 is TGTGCCAGCAGCTTACGGCGGGTCAATGAGCAGTTCTTC.

This clonotype was seen repeatedly, ten times or more. The chain has TRBV7-3 and TRBJ2-5; 11 nucleotides align to TRBD2. With 5 bases clipped from V and 9 bases from J, the junction kept 8 bases outside the gene matches. This CDR3 has 14 amino acids. The germline CDR1 and CDR2 sequences are SGHTA and FQGTGA. CDR3 DNA: TGTGCCAGCAGCCCGGGACTAGCGGTCTCGGCCCAGTACTTC. This codes for CASSPGLAVSAQYF.

The rearrangement joins TRBV2 to TRBJ2-6; maybe TRBD1 (8 bases). The CDR3 totals 18 residues. V was clipped by 5 bases and J by 1 base, with 18 bases between them. The germline V gene encodes CDR1 SNHLY and CDR2 FYNNEI. CDR3 protein: CASSFRTGGESGANVLTF. The CDR3 region has the DNA TGTGCCAGCAGTTTCCGAACAGGGGGGGAATCTGGGGCCAACGTCCTGACTTTC.

This clonotype was detected many times. V usage is TRBV3-1 and J usage is TRBJ1-2; a possible D gene is TRBD1 (5 bases). The CDR3 is 14 amino acids. Trimming removed 4 bases at V and 5 bases at J, with 14 bases between. Germline CDR1 reads LGHDT; CDR2 reads YNNKEL (reference sequence). The CDR3, as DNA: TGTGCCAGCAGCCCCCCATACGGGGCTTATGGCTACACCTTC. Its protein product is CASSPPYGAYGYTF.

The CDR3 DNA reads TGTGCCAGCAGCGTAAGTCGTTCGGCGGAGTCGAACACCGGGGAGCTGTTTTTT. Its protein product is CASSVSRSAESNTGELFF. The rearrangement links TRBV9 to TRBJ2-2; D is unresolved. Trimming took off 1 base at V and 0 bases at J, with 16 bases between the two ends. Germline V gives CDR1 SGDLS, CDR2 YYNGEE. The CDR3 consists of 18 residues.

This clonotype was found many times. The gene calls are TRBV12-3 or TRBV12-4 and TRBJ2-3, with D unresolved. The CDR3 sequence is 12 residues long. Between the trimmed V and J ends, which lost 6 bases and 6 bases, there was a span of 10 bases. CDR3 in amino acids: CASSPMSDTQYF. CDR3 nucleotides: TGTGCCAGCAGCCCGATGTCGGATACGCAGTATTTT.

This clonotype was detected a few times. The rearrangement uses TRBV11-3 and TRBJ2-3, with D tentatively TRBD1 (6 bases). Trimming shortened V by 2 bases and J by 0 bases, and 18 bases separated the two germline ends. CDR1 and CDR2 from the germline V gene are SGHNT and YENEEA. The CDR3 runs to 18 residues. CDR3 DNA sequence: TGTGCCAGCAGCTTATTTGTCTCGGACAGAACGAGCACAGATACGCAGTATTTT. Its protein is CASSLFVSDRTSTDTQYF.

The V call is TRBV19, the J call TRBJ1-1, with a tentative D call TRBD1 (6 bases). CDR3 size: 15 residues. The V gene lost 6 bases and the J gene lost 4 bases, with 18 bases spanning the gap. The V gene's germline CDR1 is LNHDA and CDR2 SQIVND (reference sequence). The CDR3 here is CASSDPPGDGTEAFF. In DNA, the CDR3 is TGTGCCAGTAGCGACCCCCCAGGGGATGGCACTGAAGCTTTCTTT. The whole variable domain, remainder taken from reference TRBV19 and TRBJ1-1, is DGGITQSPKYLFRKEGQNVTLSCEQNLNHDAMYWYRQDPGQGLRLIYYSQIVNDFQKGDIAEGYSVSREKKESFPLTVTSAQKNPTAFYLCASSDPPGDGTEAFFGQGTRLTVV.

Ten or more counts support this clonotype. The chain links TRBV3-1 to TRBJ1-1; TRBD1 matches 7 bases. Germline CDR1 LGHDT, CDR2 YNNKEL (reference sequence). The CDR3 consists of 15 residues. The V segment lost 1 base and the J segment 1 base; nucleotides outside the gene matches: 3. CDR3 coding DNA: TGTGCCAGCAGCCAAGGACAGGGAACGAACACTGAAGCTTTCTTT. It is translated as CASSQGQGTNTEAFF.

This clonotype was observed at least ten times. The V and J genes are TRBV3-1 and TRBJ1-1, with D maybe TRBD1 (5 bases). Germline lookup yields CDR1 LGHDT and CDR2 YNNKEL (reference sequence). V gave up 1 base and J gave up 1 base, with 10 bases separating them. This CDR3 has 15 amino acids. The CDR3 reads CASSQVRGENTEAFF. CDR3 bases: TGTGCCAGCAGCCAAGTTAGGGGAGAGAACACTGAAGCTTTCTTT.

This clonotype was observed at least ten times. The gene calls are TRBV29-1 and TRBJ2-7, with TRBD1 identical over 7 bases. The germline CDR1 and CDR2 sequences are SQVTM and ANQGSEA. Germline trimming cut 4 bases from V and 0 bases from J; bases unmatched to any gene: 6. The CDR3 length is 14 residues. The CDR3 spells CSVVQGEFSYEQYF. The DNA for the CDR3 is TGCAGCGTTGTTCAGGGGGAGTTCTCCTACGAGCAGTACTTC.

This chain joins TRBV7-9 and TRBJ2-3, with TRBD2 matching over 7 bases. Germline V CDR1 and CDR2: SEHNR, FQNEAQ (reference sequence). V trimming: 5 bases; J trimming: 2 bases; junction bases outside the gene matches: 7. The CDR3 extends over 15 amino acids. Here the CDR3 reads CASSPSAGLTDTQYF. In DNA, the CDR3 is TGTGCCAGCAGCCCCTCAGCGGGGCTCACAGATACGCAGTATTTT.

This clonotype was seen at least ten times. The rearrangement links TRBV27 to TRBJ1-1; no reliable D call. CDR3 length equals 14 residues. Germline V gene sequence: CDR1 MNHEY, CDR2 SMNVEV (reference sequence). The V end lost 0 bases, the J end lost 2 bases, and 7 bases lay between the germline ends. The CDR3 sequence is CASSLSQTNTEAFF. CDR3 nucleotide sequence: TGTGCCAGCAGTTTATCGCAGACTAACACTGAAGCTTTCTTT.